This T cell receptor beta chain is from a study of CD8 T cells in ankylosing spondylitis. Whole-study results and caveats: Significant enrichment of disease-linked clones was reported in matched ankylosing spondylitis synovial fluid. Some motif variants were previously reported in reactive arthritis synovial fluid and blood.

Researchers built TCR beta libraries using quantitative 5'-RACE with molecular barcodes. TCRdb ran MiXCR on the 5' RACE reads and lists one entry per CDR3 protein. The sample includes roughly 180,000 distinct CDR3 sequences, over 10% of them seen just once. This clonotype was recorded many times. Its antigen is not identified. The CDR3 covers 14 residues. Germline CDR1 is DFQATT and CDR2 is SNEGSKA (reference sequence). V lost 6 bases to trimming and J lost 3 bases, with 17 bases between them. Input material: blood, either unsorted or a sorted T cell fraction (not recorded which). This receptor was obtained from a female donor with ankylosing spondylitis or in good health (not recorded which). The chain joins TRBV20-1 to TRBJ1-1; TRBD1 might be the D (5 bases). The CDR3 DNA is TGCAGTGCCCGAGTAGGGACGGGCCACACTGAAGCTTTCTTT. Residues: CSARVGTGHTEAFF.